These 10 T cell receptor beta chains were sequenced from one sample in a study of T cell clusters in autoimmune cytopenias. One tube held mixed TRB-A and TRB-B primer pools for touch-down PCR. Reprocessing the multiplex PCR reads, TCRdb reports a single entry for every CDR3 protein and omits DNA. This sample's table has roughly 8,300 distinct CDR3 sequences. TRB amplification used around 260 ng of peripheral blood genomic DNA. The sequenced material came from peripheral blood. The receptor source for this set is a human donor with an autoimmune cytopenia or autoimmune hepatitis (not recorded which).

The genes are TRBV6-5 and TRBJ2-3; TCRdb designates TRBD2, a call that cannot be tested without DNA. CDR3 length: 14 residues. Germline V gene lookup returns CDR1 MNHEY and CDR2 SVGAGI. This CDR3 is CASSERGNTDTQYF.

This clonotype registers medium-sized by frequency. The chain joins TRBV15 to TRBJ2-7; the D call from TCRdb, TRBD1, cannot be confirmed without DNA. The germline CDR1 and CDR2 sequences are LNHNV and YYDKDF (reference sequence). The CDR3 length is 15 residues. This chain's CDR3 is CATSAPGQFSYEQYF.

This clonotype counts as medium-sized by frequency. This sequence joins TRBV6-5 and TRBJ2-1; the TRBD2 assignment by TCRdb is unverifiable without DNA. The CDR3 is 15 residues long. Per the germline V gene, CDR1 is MNHEY and CDR2 is SVGAGI. The CDR3 spells CASKRAGALNNEQFF.

The rearrangement links TRBV6-5 to TRBJ1-6. The CDR3 totals 16 residues. CDR1 is MNHEY and CDR2 is SVGAGI in the germline V gene. CDR3 sequence: CASSYKSAGINSPLHF.

This clonotype is classed as medium-sized (0.01 to 0.1%) by frequency. This chain uses TRBV6-6 with TRBJ2-1. From germline, CDR1 is MNHNY and CDR2 SVGAGI (reference sequence). CDR3 length: 12 amino acids. CDR3 sequence: CAIRTSLGEQFF.

This clonotype is deemed medium-sized by its frequency. V and J are TRBV6-5 and TRBJ2-5; TCRdb calls TRBD1, which cannot be checked without DNA. Germline assignment: CDR1 MNHEY and CDR2 SVGAGI. The CDR3 runs 16 residues. The chain's CDR3 is CASSLGTGVGQETQYF.

The chain recombines TRBV30 with TRBJ2-5; TCRdb returns TRBD2, unconfirmable since there is no DNA. The CDR3 sequence is 15 residues long. Germline V gene lookup returns CDR1 GTSNPN and CDR2 SVGIG (reference sequence). This chain's CDR3 is CAWSLASGGVKTQYF.

The chain recombines TRBV20-1 with TRBJ1-5; TCRdb outputs TRBD1, but without DNA this stays unchecked. Germline V CDR1 and CDR2: DFQATT, SNEGSKA (reference sequence). The CDR3 consists of 15 residues. Here the CDR3 reads CSARTGGRYNQPQHF.

The chain is built from TRBV30 and TRBJ2-7. This CDR3 spans 13 amino acids. Germline V gene sequence: CDR1 GTSNPN, CDR2 SVGIG (reference sequence). CDR3 in amino acids: CACTSAPSYEQYF. The whole variable domain, filled in from reference TRBV30 and TRBJ2-7, reads SQTIHQWPATLVQPVGSPLSLECTVEGTSNPNLYWYRQAAGRGLQLLFYSVGIGQISSEVPQNLSASRPQDRQFILSSKKLLLSDSGFYLCACTSAPSYEQYFGPGTRLTVT.

The chain uses TRBV7-6 and TRBJ2-7; TCRdb indicates TRBD1, and absent DNA this call remains unverified. The CDR3 runs to 13 residues. Germline V gives CDR1 SGHVS, CDR2 FNYEAQ. CDR3 region: CASSKNQGYEQYF.